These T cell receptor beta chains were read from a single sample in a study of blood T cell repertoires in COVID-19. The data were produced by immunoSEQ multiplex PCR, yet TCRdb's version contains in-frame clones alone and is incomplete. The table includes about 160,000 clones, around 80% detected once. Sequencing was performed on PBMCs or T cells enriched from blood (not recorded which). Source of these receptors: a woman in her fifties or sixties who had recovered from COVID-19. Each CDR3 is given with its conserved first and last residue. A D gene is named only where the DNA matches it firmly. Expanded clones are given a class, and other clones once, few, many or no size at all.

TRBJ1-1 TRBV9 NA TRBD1 TGTGCCAGCAGCGGTCGACAGGGAGCTTTCTTT CASSGRQGAFF
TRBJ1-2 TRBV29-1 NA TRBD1 TGCAGCGTTGTGGGGGGACAGGGGGAATATGGCTACACCTTC CSVVGGQGEYGYTF
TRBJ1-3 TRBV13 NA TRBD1 TGTGCCAGCAGCGGGGACAGGGGGCTAGCAGGAAACACCATATATTTT CASSGDRGLAGNTIYF
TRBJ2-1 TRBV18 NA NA TGTGCCAGCTCACTTCTACCCACCGACAATGAGCAGTTCTTC CASSLLPTDNEQFF
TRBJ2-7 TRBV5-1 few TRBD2 TGCGCCAGCAGCTTGGGGTCTAGCGGGGGGGCAAACGAGCAGTACTTC CASSLGSSGGANEQYF
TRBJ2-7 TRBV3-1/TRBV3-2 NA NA TGTGCCAGCAGCCAAGGGCTACAGACCGCCTACGAGCAGTACTTC CASSQGLQTAYEQYF
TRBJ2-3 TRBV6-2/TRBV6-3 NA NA TGTGCCAGCAGCCCTGGCGGCCTCACATACACAGATACGCAGTATTTT CASSPGGLTYTDTQYF
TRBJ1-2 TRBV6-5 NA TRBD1 TGTGCCAGCAGCCTCGGGACAGACGCTTCCTATGGCTACACCTTC CASSLGTDASYGYTF
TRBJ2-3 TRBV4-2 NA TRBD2 TGTGCCAGCAGCCAAGTCGAACGGGGGGGCCAAGATACGCAGTATTTT CASSQVERGGQDTQYF
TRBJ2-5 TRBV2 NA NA TGTGCCAGCACCAACGATAGGACCCAGTACTTC CASTNDRTQYF
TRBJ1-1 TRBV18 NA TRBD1 TGTGCCAGCTCACCTACAGGGGGTTTAACTGAAGCTTTCTTT CASSPTGGLTEAFF
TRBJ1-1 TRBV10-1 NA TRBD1 TGCGCCAGCAGCAGGGACAGGGCCGACACTGAAGCTTTCTTT CASSRDRADTEAFF
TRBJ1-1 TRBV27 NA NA TGTGCCAGCAGTCCCCCTGGGAGGGAAGCTTTCTTT CASSPPGREAFF
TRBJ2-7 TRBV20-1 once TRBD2 TGCAGTGCCTCACTAGCGGGCAATCAGTACTTC CSASLAGNQYF
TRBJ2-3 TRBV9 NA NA TGTGCCAGCAGCGTAGTATCGGGGGGCGGAGGAGATACGCAGTATTTT CASSVVSGGGGDTQYF
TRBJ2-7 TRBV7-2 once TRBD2 TGTGCCAGCAGCTCACTAGCGGGGGTCGTGCACGAGCAGTACTTC CASSSLAGVVHEQYF
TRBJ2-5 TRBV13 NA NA TGTGCCAGCAGCTTATTAGGGAGGACCCCCAAAGAGACCCAGTACTTC CASSLLGRTPKETQYF
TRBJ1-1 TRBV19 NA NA TGTGCCAGTAGTACCCGGGTCGCGAACACTGAAGCTTTCTTT CASSTRVANTEAFF
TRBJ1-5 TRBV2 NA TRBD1 TGTGCCAGCAGCGGGGGACAGGGGAATCAGCCCCAGCATTTT CASSGGQGNQPQHF
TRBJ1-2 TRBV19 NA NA TGTGCCAGTAGTATTGGCGGGGGACATCGCGGGGCTGGCTACACCTTC CASSIGGGHRGAGYTF
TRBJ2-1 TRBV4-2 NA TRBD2 TGTGCCAGCAGCCAAGGACTAGCGGGGGGGCAGAATGAGCAGTTCTTC CASSQGLAGGQNEQFF
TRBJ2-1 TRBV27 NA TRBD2 TGTGCCAGCAGTAGAACTAGCGGGGGGTACAATGAGCAGTTCTTC CASSRTSGGYNEQFF
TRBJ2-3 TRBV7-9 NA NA TGTGCCAGCAGCTTTCCCAAGGGGTGGGGTACAGATACGCAGTATTTT CASSFPKGWGTDTQYF
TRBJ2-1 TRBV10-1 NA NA TGCGCCAGCAGTGAGAGGTTTTTAGGGGGTTGGTCCTACAATGAGCAGTTCTTC CASSERFLGGWSYNEQFF
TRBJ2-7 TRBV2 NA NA TGTGCCAGCAGTGAAGACAGGGTTCTTAGCTCCTACGAGCAGTACTTC CASSEDRVLSSYEQYF
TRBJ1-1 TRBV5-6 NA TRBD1 TGTGCCAGCAGCAAGCGGACAGGGGGCATTATTGGGAACACTGAAGCTTTCTTT CASSKRTGGIIGNTEAFF
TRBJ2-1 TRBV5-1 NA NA TGCGCCAGCAGCTTCCCGGGTTGGTACGATGAGCAGTTCTTC CASSFPGWYDEQFF
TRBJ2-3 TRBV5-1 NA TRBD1 TGCGCCAGCAGCTTGGCGGGGACAGGGACAGATACGCAGTATTTT CASSLAGTGTDTQYF
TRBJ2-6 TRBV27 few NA TGTGCCAGCAGTCCTTGGGAGGTTGGGGCCAACGTCCTGACTTTC CASSPWEVGANVLTF
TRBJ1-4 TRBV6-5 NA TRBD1 TGTGCCACCTCCGGGACAGGGAATGAAAAACTGTTTTTT CATSGTGNEKLFF
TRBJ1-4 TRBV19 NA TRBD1 TGTGCCAGTAGTAGAAGGGACAGGCAGACCGAAAAACTGTTTTTT CASSRRDRQTEKLFF
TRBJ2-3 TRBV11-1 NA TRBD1 TGTGCCAGCAGCTTAGTGACAGGGGTCCCAGATACGCAGTATTTT CASSLVTGVPDTQYF
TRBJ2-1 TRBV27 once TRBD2 TGTGCCAGCAGTTTAAGTACTAGCGGGGGCCCTACATACAATGAGCAGTTCTTC CASSLSTSGGPTYNEQFF
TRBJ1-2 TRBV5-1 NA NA TGCGCCAGCAGCTCCGGAAGCTACAGGGATGATTATGGCTACACCTTC CASSSGSYRDDYGYTF
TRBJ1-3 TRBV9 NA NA TGTGCCAGCAGCGGATCAAAGGGGAGGATTGCTGGAAACACCATATATTTT CASSGSKGRIAGNTIYF
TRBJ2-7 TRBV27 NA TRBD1 TGTGCCAGCAGGACAGGGGTTCGAGAGCAGTACTTC CASRTGVREQYF
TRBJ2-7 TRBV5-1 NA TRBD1 TGCGCCAGCAGCTTTGGGGGACAGGGCGCCTACGAGCAGTACTTC CASSFGGQGAYEQYF
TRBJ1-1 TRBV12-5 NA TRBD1 TGTGCTAGTGGTTTGGACTGGGACAGGGTGAACACTGAAGCTTTCTTT CASGLDWDRVNTEAFF
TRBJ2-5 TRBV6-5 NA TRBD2 TGTGCCAGCAGTTGGTACCTAGCGGGGGAAGAGACCCAGTACTTC CASSWYLAGEETQYF
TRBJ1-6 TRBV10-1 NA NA TGCGCCAGCAGTGATGCGGGTCTGGCTTCACCCCTCCACTTT CASSDAGLASPLHF
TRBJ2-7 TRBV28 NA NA TGTGCCAGCAGTTTATGGATGCGGGGAAACGAGCAGTACTTC CASSLWMRGNEQYF
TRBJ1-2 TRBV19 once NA TGTGCCAGTAGTATAGGGCCGGGCTACACCTTC CASSIGPGYTF
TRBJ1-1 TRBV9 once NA TGTGCCAGCAGCCTCGGGGGGAGTTTGGGCCTGAACACTGAAGCTTTCTTT CASSLGGSLGLNTEAFF
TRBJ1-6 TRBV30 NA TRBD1 TGTGCCTGGAGACCCCAGGGGGCGTACTATAATTCACCCCTCCACTTT CAWRPQGAYYNSPLHF
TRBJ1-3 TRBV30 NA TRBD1 TGTGCCTGGGCGGGACAGGGGATTTCTGGAAACACCATATATTTT CAWAGQGISGNTIYF
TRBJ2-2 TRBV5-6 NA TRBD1 TGTGCCAGCAGCTTGTTTATCCCGGGACAGGGGAACACCGGGGAGCTGTTTTTT CASSLFIPGQGNTGELFF